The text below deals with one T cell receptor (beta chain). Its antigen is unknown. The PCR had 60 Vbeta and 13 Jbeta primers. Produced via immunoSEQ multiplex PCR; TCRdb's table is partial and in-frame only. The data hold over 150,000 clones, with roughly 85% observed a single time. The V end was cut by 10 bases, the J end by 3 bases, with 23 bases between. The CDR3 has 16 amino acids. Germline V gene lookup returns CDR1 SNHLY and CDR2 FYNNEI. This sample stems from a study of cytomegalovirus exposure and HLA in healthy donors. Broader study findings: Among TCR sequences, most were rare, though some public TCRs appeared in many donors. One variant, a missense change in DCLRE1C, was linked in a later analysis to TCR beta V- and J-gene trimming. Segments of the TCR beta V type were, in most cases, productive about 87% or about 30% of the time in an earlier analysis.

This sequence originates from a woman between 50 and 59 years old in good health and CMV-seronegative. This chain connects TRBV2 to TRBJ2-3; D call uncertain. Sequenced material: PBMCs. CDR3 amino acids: CATHPEFSSGTDTQYF. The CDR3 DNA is TGTGCCACACACCCGGAATTCTCGTCCGGGACAGATACGCAGTATTTT.